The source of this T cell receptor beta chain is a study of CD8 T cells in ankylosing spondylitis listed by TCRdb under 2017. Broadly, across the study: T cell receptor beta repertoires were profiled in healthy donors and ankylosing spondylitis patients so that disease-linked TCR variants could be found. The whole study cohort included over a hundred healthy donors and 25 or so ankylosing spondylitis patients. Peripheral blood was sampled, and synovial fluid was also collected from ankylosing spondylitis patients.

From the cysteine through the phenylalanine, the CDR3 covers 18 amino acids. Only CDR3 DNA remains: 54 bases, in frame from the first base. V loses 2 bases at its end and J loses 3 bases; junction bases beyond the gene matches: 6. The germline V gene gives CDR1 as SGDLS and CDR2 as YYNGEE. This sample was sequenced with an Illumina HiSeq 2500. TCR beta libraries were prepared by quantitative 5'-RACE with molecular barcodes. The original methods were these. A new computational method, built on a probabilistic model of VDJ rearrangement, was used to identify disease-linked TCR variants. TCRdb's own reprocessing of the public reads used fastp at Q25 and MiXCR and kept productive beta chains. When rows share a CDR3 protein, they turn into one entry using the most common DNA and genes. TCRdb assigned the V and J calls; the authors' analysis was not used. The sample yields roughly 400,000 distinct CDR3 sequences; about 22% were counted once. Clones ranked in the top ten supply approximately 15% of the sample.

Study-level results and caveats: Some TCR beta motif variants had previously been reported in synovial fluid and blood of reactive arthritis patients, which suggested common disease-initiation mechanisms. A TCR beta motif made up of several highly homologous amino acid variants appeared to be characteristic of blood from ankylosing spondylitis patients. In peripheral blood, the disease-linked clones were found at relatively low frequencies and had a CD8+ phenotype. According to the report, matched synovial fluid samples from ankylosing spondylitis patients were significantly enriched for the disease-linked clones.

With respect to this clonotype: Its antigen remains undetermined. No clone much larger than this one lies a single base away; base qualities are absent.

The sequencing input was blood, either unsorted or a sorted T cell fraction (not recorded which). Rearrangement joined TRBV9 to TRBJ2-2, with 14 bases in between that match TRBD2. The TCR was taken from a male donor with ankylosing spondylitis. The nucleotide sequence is TGTGCCAGCAGCGTGGGACTAGCGGGAGCGAGCGACACCGGGGAGCTGTTTTTT. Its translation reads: CASSVGLAGASDTGELFF.